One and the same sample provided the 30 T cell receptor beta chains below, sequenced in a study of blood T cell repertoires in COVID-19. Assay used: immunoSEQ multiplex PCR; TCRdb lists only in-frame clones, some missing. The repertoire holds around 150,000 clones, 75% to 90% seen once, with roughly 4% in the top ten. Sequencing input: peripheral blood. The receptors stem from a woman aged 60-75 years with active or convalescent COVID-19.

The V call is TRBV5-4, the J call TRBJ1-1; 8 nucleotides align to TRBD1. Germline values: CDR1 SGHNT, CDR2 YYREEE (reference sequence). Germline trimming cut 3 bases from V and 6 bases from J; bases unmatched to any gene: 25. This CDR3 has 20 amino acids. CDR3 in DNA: TGTGCCAGCAGCTCCGTCCGTCCCTGGAAACAGACAGGGGTTGAGTCTGAAGCTTTCTTT. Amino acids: CASSSVRPWKQTGVESEAFF.

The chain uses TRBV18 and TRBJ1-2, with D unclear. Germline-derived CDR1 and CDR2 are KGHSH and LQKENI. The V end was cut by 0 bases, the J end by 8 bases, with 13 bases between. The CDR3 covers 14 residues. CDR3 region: CASSPPAHAGGYTF. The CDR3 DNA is TGTGCCAGCTCACCACCGGCACACGCGGGCGGCTACACCTTC.

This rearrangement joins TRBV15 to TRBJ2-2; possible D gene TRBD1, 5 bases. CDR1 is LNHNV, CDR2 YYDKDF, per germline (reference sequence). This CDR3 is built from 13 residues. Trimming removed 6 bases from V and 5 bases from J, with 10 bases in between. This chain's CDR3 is CATREQGTGELFF. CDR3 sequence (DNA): TGTGCCACCAGAGAGCAGGGAACCGGGGAGCTGTTTTTT. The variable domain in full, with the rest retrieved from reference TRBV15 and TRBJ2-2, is DAMVIQNPRYQVTQFGKPVTLSCSQTLNHNVMYWYQQKSSQAPKLLFHYYDKDFNNEADTPDNFQSRRPNTSFCFLDIRSPGLGDTAMYLCATREQGTGELFFGEGSRLTVL.

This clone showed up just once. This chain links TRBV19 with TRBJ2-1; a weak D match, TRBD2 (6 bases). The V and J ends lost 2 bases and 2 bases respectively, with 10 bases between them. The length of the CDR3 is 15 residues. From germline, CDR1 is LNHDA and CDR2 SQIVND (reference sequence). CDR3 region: CASSITGETYNEQFF. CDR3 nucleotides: TGTGCCAGTAGTATAACGGGGGAAACCTACAATGAGCAGTTCTTC.

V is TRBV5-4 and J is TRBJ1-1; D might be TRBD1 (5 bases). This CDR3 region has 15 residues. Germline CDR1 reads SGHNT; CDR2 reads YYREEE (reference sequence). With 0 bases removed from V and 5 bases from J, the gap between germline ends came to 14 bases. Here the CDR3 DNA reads TGTGCCAGCAGCTTGGGCCAAGGGGCTAGGACTGAAGCTTTCTTT. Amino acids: CASSLGQGARTEAFF. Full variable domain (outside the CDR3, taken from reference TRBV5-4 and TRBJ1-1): ETGVTQSPTHLIKTRGQQVTLRCSSQSGHNTVSWYQQALGQGPQFIFQYYREEENGRGNFPPRFSGLQFPNYSSELNVNALELDDSALYLCASSLGQGARTEAFFGQGTRLTVV.

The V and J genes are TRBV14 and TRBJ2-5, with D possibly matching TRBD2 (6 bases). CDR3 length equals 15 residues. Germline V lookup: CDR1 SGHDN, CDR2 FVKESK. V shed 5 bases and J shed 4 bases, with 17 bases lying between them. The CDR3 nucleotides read TGTGCCAGCAGCGCCCGGGGCCTGGGGGGAGAGACCCAGTACTTC. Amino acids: CASSARGLGGETQYF.

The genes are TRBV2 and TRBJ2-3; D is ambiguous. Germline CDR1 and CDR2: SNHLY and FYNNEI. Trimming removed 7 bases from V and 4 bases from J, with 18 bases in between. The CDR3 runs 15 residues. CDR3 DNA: TGTGCCAGCACCCTGGGCCCTTCGTTGGCAGATACGCAGTATTTT. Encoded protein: CASTLGPSLADTQYF.

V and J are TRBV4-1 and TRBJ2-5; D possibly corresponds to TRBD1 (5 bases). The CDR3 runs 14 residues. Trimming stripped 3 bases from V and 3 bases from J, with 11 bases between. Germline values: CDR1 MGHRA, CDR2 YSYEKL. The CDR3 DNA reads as TGCGCCAGCAGCCAGGGGCCCCGCGAAGAGACCCAGTACTTC. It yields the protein CASSQGPREETQYF.

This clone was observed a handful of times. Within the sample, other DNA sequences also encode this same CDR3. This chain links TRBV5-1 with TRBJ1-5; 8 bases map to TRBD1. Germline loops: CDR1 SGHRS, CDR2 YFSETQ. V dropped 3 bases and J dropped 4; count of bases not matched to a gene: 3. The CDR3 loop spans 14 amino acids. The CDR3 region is CASSSGQGNQPQHF. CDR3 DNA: TGCGCCAGCAGCTCCGGACAGGGTAATCAGCCCCAGCATTTT.

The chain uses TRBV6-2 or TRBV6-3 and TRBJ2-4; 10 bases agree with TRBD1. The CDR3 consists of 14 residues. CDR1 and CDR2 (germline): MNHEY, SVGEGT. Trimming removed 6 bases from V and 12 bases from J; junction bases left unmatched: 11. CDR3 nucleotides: TGTGCCAGCAGATACCGGGACAGGGGAGACCATCAGTACTTC. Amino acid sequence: CASRYRDRGDHQYF.

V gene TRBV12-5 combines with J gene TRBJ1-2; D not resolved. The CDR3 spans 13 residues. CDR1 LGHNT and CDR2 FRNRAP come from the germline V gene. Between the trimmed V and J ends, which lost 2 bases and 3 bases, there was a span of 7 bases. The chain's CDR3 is CASGLQTDYGYTF. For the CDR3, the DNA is TGTGCTAGTGGTTTGCAAACAGACTATGGCTACACCTTC.

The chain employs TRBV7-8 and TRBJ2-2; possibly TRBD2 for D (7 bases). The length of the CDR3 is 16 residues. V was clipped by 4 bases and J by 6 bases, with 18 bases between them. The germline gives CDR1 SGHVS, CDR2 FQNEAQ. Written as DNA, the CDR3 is TGTGCCAGCAGCTACACGCGGGGGCCTCTCCCCGGGGAGCTGTTTTTT. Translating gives CASSYTRGPLPGELFF.

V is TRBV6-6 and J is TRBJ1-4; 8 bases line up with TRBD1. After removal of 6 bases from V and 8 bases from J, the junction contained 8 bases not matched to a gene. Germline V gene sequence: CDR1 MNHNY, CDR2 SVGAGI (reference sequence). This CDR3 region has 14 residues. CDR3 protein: CASSLDRVGEKLFF. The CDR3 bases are TGTGCCAGCAGCCTGGACAGGGTAGGAGAAAAACTGTTTTTT.

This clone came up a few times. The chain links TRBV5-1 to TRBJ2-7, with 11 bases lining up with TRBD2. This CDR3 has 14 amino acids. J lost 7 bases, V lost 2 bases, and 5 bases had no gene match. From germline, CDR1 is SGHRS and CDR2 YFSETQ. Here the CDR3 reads CASSLGTSGGEQYF. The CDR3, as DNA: TGCGCCAGCAGCTTAGGAACTAGCGGGGGTGAGCAGTACTTC.

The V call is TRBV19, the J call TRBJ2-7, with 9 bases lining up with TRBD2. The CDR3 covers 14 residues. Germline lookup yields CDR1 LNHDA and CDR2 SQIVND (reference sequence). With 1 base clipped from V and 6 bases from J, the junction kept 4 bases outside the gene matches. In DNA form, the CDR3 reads TGTGCCAGTAGTATAGGCGGGGGGGTCCCCGAGCAGTACTTC. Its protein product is CASSIGGGVPEQYF.

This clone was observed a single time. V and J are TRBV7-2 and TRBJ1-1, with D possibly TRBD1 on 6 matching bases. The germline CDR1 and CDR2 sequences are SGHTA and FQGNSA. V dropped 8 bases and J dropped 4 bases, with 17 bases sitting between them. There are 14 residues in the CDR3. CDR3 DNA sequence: TGTGCCAGCGGAGACCTCAGACAGGCCACTGAAGCTTTCTTT. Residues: CASGDLRQATEAFF. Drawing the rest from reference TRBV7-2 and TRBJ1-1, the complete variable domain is GAGVSQSPSNKVTEKGKDVELRCDPISGHTALYWYRQSLGQGLEFLIYFQGNSAPDKSGLPSDRFSAERTGGSVSTLTIQRTQQEDSAVYLCASGDLRQATEAFFGQGTRLTVV.

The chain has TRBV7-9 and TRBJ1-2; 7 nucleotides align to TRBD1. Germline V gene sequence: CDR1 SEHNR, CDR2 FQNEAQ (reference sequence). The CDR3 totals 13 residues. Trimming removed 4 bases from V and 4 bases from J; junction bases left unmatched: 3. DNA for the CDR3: TGTGCCAGCAGCTCGACAGGGTTCTATGGCTACACCTTC. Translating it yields CASSSTGFYGYTF.

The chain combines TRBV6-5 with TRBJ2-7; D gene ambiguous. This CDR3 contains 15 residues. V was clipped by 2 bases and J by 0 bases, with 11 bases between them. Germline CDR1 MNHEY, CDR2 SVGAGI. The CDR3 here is CASSYGSPNSYEQYF. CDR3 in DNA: TGTGCCAGCAGTTACGGTAGTCCCAACTCCTACGAGCAGTACTTC.

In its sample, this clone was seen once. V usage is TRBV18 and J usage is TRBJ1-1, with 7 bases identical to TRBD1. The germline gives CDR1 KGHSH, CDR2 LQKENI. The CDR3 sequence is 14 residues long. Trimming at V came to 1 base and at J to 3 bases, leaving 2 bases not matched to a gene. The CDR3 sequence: CASSPQGADTEAFF. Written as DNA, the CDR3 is TGTGCCAGCTCACCACAGGGGGCGGACACTGAAGCTTTCTTT.

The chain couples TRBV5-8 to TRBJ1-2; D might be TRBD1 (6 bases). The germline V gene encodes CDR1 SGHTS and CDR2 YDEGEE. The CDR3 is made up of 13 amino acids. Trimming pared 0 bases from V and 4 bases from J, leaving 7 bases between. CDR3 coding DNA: TGTGCCAGCAGCTTGGTGGGGGCCTATGGCTACACCTTC. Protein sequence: CASSLVGAYGYTF.

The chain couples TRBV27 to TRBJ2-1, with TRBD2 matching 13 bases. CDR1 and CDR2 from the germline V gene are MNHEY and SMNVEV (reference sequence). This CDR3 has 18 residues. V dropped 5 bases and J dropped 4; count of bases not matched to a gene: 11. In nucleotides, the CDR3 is TGTGCCAGCAGTCCACTAGCGGGGGGGCGGGCGTTGTACAATGAGCAGTTCTTC. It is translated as CASSPLAGGRALYNEQFF.

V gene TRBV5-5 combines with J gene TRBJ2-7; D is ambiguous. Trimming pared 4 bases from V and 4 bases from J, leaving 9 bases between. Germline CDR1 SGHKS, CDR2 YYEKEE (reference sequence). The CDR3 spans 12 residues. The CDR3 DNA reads TGTGCCAGCAGCCTAACCCATTACGAGCAGTACTTC. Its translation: CASSLTHYEQYF.

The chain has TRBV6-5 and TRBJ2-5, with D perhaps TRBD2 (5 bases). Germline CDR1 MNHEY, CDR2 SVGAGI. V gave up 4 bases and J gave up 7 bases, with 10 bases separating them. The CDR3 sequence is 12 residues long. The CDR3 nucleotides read TGTGCCAGCAGTTCCCCCGCGGGGACCCAGTACTTC. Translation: CASSSPAGTQYF.

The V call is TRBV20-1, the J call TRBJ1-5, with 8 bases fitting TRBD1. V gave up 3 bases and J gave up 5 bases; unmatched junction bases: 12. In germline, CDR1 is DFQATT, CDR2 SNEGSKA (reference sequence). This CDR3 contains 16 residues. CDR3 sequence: CSASSGTGSTHQPQHF. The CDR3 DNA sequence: TGCAGTGCTAGTAGCGGGACAGGCAGCACGCATCAGCCCCAGCATTTT.

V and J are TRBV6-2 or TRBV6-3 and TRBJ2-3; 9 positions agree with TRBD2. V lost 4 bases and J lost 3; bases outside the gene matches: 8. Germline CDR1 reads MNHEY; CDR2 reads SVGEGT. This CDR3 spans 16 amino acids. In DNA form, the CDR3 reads TGTGCCAGCAGTTGGGGGGGGACTAGCCAAACAGATACGCAGTATTTT. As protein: CASSWGGTSQTDTQYF.

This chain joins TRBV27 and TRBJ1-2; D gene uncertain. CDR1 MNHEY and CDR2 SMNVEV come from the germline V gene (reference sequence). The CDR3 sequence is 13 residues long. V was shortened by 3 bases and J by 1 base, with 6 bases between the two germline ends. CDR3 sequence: CASSFAGNYGYTF. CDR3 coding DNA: TGTGCCAGCAGTTTCGCCGGTAACTATGGCTACACCTTC.

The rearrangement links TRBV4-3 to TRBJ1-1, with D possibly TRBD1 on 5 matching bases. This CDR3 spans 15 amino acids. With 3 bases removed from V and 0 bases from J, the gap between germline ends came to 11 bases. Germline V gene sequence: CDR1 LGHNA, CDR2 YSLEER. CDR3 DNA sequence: TGCGCCAGCAGCCAGGGGGGGAGAATGAACACTGAAGCTTTCTTT. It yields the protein CASSQGGRMNTEAFF.

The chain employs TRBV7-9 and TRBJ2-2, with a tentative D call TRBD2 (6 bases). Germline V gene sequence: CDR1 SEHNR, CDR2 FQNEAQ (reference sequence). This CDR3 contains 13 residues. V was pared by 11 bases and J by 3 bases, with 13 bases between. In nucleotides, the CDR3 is TGTGCCGCGGCGGGGTTGGACACCGGGGAGCTGTTTTTT. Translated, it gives CAAAGLDTGELFF.

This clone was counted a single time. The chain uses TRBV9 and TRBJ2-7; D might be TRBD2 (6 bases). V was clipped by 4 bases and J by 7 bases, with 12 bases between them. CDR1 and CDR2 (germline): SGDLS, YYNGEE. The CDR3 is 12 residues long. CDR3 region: CASSPTGVEQYF. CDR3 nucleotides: TGTGCCAGCAGCCCCACGGGGGTGGAGCAGTACTTC.

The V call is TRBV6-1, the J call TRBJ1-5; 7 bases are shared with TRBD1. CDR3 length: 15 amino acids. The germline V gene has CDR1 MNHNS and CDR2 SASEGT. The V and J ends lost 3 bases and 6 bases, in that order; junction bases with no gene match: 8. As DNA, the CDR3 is TGTGCCAGCAGTGAGGCGCAGGGGGTGGGTCAGCCCCAGCATTTT. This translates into CASSEAQGVGQPQHF.